What follows is one TCR beta chain and its context. This sample was included in a study of shared clonotypes between healthy human individuals. The assay ran at deep level. For every subset, genomic DNA was evenly distributed across several immunoSEQ plates. The method was immunoSEQ multiplex PCR; TCRdb's version includes in-frame clones alone and lacks a portion of them. The sample yields fewer than 600,000 clones, about 74% seen once. The V end lost 5 bases, the J end lost 1 base, and 18 bases lay between the germline ends. This CDR3 has 17 amino acids. From germline, CDR1 is SGHAT and CDR2 FQNNGV. Nashville, Tennessee was home to all donors, each a Caucasian adult.

Input material: PBMCs. The rearrangement joins TRBV11-2 to TRBJ2-1; D is ambiguous. This clonotype originated in a woman aged 40 to 55 in good health. Some clones in this sample may be carry-over from other donors' samples. The CDR3 DNA reads TGTGCCAGCAGCCCCCGAGGCCAGTTAGGTTCCTACAATGAGCAGTTCTTC. The encoded protein is CASSPRGQLGSYNEQFF.